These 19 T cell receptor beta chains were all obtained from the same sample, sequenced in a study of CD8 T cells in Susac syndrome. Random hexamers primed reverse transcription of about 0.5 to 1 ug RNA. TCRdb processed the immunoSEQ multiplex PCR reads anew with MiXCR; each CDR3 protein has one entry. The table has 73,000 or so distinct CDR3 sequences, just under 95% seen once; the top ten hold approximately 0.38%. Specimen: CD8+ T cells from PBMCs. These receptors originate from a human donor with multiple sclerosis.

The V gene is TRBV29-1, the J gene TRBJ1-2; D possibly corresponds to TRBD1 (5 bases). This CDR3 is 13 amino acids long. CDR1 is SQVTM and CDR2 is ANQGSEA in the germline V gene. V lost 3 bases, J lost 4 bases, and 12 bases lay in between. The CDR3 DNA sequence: TGCAGCGTTGATCAGGGAGATATCTATGGCTACACCTTC. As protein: CSVDQGDIYGYTF.

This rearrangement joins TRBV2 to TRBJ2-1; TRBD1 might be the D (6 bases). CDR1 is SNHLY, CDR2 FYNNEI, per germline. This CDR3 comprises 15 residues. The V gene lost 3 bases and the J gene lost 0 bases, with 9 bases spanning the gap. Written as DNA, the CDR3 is TGTGCCAGCAGTGAGGACAGCAACTCCTACAATGAGCAGTTCTTC. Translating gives CASSEDSNSYNEQFF.

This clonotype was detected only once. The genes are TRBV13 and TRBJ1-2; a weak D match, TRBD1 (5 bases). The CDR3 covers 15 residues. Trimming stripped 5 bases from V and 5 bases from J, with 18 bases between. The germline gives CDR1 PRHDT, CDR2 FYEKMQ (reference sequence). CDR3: CASSRGQSPPYGYTF. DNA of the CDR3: TGTGCCAGCAGCCGGGGCCAGAGCCCACCTTATGGCTACACCTTC.

CDR3 in amino acids: CATSRVGEVAKLFF. Here the CDR3 DNA reads TGTGCCACCAGCAGAGTCGGGGAAGTAGCAAAACTGTTTTTT. The V call is TRBV15, the J call TRBJ1-4, with D unresolved. CDR1 and CDR2 from the germline V gene are LNHNV and YYDKDF (reference sequence). This CDR3 contains 14 residues. Trimming removed 1 base from V and 10 bases from J, with 13 bases in between. Drawing the rest from reference TRBV15 and TRBJ1-4, the complete variable domain is DAMVIQNPRYQVTQFGKPVTLSCSQTLNHNVMYWYQQKSSQAPKLLFHYYDKDFNNEADTPDNFQSRRPNTSFCFLDIRSPGLGDTAMYLCATSRVGEVAKLFFGSGTQLSVL.

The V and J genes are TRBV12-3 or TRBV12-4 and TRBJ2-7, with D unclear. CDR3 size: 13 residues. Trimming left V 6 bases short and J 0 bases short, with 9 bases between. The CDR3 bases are TGTGCCAGCAGAGGACGACTCTCCTACGAGCAGTACTTC. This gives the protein CASRGRLSYEQYF.

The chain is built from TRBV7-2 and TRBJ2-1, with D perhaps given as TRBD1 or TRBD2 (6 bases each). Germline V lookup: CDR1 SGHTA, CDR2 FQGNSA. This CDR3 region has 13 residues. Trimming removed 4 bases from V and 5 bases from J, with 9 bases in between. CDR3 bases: TGTGCCAGCAGCTGGGGGGCGCACAATGAGCAGTTCTTC. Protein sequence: CASSWGAHNEQFF.

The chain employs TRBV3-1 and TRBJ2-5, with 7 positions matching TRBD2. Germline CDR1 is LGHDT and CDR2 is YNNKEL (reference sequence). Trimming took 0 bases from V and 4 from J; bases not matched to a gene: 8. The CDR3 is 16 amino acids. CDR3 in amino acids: CASSQDFLAAPETQYF. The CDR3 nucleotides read TGTGCCAGCAGCCAAGATTTCCTAGCGGCCCCAGAGACCCAGTACTTC.

As DNA, the CDR3 is TGTGCCAGCAGATCGGGCCTGAACACTGAAGCTTTCTTT. Protein: CASRSGLNTEAFF. The V call is TRBV6-6, the J call TRBJ1-1; D unresolved. This CDR3 is built from 13 residues. From germline, CDR1 is MNHNY and CDR2 SVGAGI (reference sequence). V gave up 6 bases and J gave up 0 bases, with 8 bases separating them.

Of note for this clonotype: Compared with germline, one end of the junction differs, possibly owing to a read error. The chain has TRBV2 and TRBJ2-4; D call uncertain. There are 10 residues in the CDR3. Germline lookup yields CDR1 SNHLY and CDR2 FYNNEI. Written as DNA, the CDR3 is TGTGCCAGCAGTGAAGGCAGCTCGGCCTTC. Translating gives CASSEGSSAF.

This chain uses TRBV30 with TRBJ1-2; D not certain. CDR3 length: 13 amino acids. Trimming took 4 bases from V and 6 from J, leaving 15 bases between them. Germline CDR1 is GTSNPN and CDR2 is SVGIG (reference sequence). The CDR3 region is CAWTETAINGYTF. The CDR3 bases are TGTGCCTGGACAGAAACCGCTATAAATGGCTACACCTTC. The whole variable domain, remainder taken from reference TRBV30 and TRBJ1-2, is SQTIHQWPATLVQPVGSPLSLECTVEGTSNPNLYWYRQAAGRGLQLLFYSVGIGQISSEVPQNLSASRPQDRQFILSSKKLLLSDSGFYLCAWTETAINGYTFGSGTRLTVV.

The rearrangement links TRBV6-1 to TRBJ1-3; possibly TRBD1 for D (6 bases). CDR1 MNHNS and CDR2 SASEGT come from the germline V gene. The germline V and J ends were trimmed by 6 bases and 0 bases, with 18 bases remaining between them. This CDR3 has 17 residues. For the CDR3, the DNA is TGTGCCAGCAGGACCTATCCGAAGGGGGACTCTGGAAACACCATATATTTT. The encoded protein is CASRTYPKGDSGNTIYF.

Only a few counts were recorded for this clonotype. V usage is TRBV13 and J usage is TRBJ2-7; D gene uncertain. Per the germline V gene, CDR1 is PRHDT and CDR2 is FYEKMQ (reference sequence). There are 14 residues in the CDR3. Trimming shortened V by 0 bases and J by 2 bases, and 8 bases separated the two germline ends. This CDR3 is CASSLGLTTYEQYF. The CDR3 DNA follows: TGTGCCAGCAGCTTAGGCCTAACGACCTACGAGCAGTACTTC.

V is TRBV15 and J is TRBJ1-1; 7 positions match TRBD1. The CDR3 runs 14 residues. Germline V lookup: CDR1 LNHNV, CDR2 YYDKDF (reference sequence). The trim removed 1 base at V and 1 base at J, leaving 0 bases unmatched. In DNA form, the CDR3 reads TGTGCCACCAGCAGAGGGGACAGGAACACTGAAGCTTTCTTT. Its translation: CATSRGDRNTEAFF.

CDR3 protein: CASSLRDRGVYEQYF. The CDR3 DNA reads as TGTGCCAGCAGTCTCCGGGACAGGGGGGTGTACGAGCAGTACTTC. V is TRBV27 and J is TRBJ2-7; 11 bases align to TRBD1. The CDR3 is 15 residues long. Germline CDR1 is MNHEY and CDR2 is SMNVEV (reference sequence). After removal of 5 bases from V and 4 bases from J, the junction contained 7 bases not matched to a gene.

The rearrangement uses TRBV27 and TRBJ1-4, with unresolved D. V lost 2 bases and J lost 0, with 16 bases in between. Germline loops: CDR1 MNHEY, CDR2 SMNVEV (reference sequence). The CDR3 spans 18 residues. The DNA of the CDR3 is TGTGCCAGCAGTTTAGTGGCCCCGGTGGAGGCAACTAATGAAAAACTGTTTTTT. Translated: CASSLVAPVEATNEKLFF. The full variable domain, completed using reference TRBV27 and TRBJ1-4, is EAQVTQNPRYLITVTGKKLTVTCSQNMNHEYMSWYRQDPGLGLRQIYYSMNVEVTDKGDVPEGYKVSRKEKRNFPLILESPSPNQTSLYFCASSLVAPVEATNEKLFFGSGTQLSVL.

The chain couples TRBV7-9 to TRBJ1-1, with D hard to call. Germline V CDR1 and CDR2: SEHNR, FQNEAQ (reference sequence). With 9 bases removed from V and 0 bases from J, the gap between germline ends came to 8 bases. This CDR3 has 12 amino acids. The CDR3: CASIILNTEAFF. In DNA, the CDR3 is TGTGCCAGTATCATCCTGAACACTGAAGCTTTCTTT. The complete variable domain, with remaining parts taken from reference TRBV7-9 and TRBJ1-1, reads DTGVSQNPRHKITKRGQNVTFRCDPISEHNRLYWYRQTLGQGPEFLTYFQNEAQLEKSRLLSDRFSAERPKGSFSTLEIQRTEQGDSAMYLCASIILNTEAFFGQGTRLTVV.

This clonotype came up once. The CDR3 here is CASSYSQGQALDEQYF. DNA for the CDR3: TGTGCCAGCAGTTACTCTCAGGGTCAGGCCTTGGACGAGCAGTACTTC. The chain recombines TRBV6-2 or TRBV6-3 with TRBJ2-7; D perhaps matches TRBD1 (5 bases). CDR1 and CDR2 (germline): MNHEY, SVGEGT. This CDR3 is built from 16 residues. Trimming shortened V by 0 bases and J by 5 bases, and 17 bases separated the two germline ends.

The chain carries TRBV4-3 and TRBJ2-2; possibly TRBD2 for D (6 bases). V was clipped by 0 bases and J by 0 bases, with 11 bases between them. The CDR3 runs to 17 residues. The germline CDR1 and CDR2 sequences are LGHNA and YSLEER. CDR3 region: CASSQDAGGANTGELFF. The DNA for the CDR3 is TGCGCCAGCAGCCAAGATGCCGGGGGTGCGAACACCGGGGAGCTGTTTTTT.

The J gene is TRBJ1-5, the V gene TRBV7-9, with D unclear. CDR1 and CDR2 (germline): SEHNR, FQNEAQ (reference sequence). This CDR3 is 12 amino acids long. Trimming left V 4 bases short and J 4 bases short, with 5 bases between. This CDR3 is CASSSLNQPQHF. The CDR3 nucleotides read TGTGCCAGCAGCTCGCTTAATCAGCCCCAGCATTTT.